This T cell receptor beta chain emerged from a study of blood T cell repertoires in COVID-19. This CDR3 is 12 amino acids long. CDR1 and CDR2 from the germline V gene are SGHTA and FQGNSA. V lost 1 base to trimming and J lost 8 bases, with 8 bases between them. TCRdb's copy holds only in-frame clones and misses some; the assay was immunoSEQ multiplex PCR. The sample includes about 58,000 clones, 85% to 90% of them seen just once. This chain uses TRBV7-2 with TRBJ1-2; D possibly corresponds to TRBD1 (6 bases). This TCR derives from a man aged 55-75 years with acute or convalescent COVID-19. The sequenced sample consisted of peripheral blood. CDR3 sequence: CASSLVRGGYTF. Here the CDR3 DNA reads TGTGCCAGCAGCTTAGTGAGGGGGGGCTACACCTTC.